This T cell receptor beta chain came from a study of Graves' ophthalmopathy and Graves' hyperthyroidism (dated by TCRdb to between 2017 and 2018). For the wider study: Peripheral blood was collected at initial diagnosis, prior to any treatment. The study used TCR beta repertoire signatures to distinguish Graves' ophthalmopathy from Graves' hyperthyroidism and to predict progression to ophthalmopathy. In total, some 130 blood samples were TCR-sequenced: approximately 40 ophthalmopathy, 75 hyperthyroidism and approximately 17 hyperthyroidism-to-ophthalmopathy patients. To explore V-J signatures distinguishing ophthalmopathy from hyperthyroidism, a discovery set of some 100 patients (roughly 42 ophthalmopathy, roughly 56 stable hyperthyroidism) was enrolled. The independent validation cohort included 18 to 20 hyperthyroidism patients plus 17 patients who later progressed from hyperthyroidism to ophthalmopathy. In roughly six hyperthyroidism patients, the T-cell repertoire of thyroid tissue was compared with the T-cell repertoire of blood. After sampling, hyperthyroidism patients received methimazole starting at 30 mg daily, and ophthalmopathy patients received high-dose intravenous methylprednisolone. For training and testing, the 80 to 100 patients in the discovery cohort were randomly divided in a 7:3 ratio. The research as a whole found: Sample size was not statistically predetermined, and group allocation was not concealed from the investigators. Ophthalmopathy was separated from stable hyperthyroidism by the 13-signature model with roughly 90% sensitivity and about 83% specificity in cross-validation and with 80%/75% in the test set. In validation, the model predicted ophthalmopathy progression with less than 71% sensitivity and about 77% specificity; 12 predicted patients were CT-confirmed with GO in a median of around 6 months. Among expanded thyroid clonotypes with frequency above 0.001, most also showed up in blood, which suggests that blood repertoires may reflect the thyroid immune response.

For repertoire sequencing, the TCR beta CDR3 regions were amplified from RNA transcripts. HTBI primers and the Qiagen OneStep RT-PCR kit were used in a first-round RT-PCR, which was followed by a second-round multiplex PCR, size selection and purification. Sequencing of the libraries was carried out on an Illumina HiSeq2000 in paired-end mode with 100 bp reads. Turning to the authors' computational methods: SOAPnuke was used to process the reads, removing any read that contained adapters or uncalled bases, had a mean Phred below 15, or lacked an exact match to the constant primer or identifier. COPE v1.2.5 was used to merge high-quality paired reads. Each unique nucleotide sequence was treated as a clonotype, and MiTCR v1.1 was used to align the clonotypes to the IMGT TRB V, D and J references. Only V-J combinations with frequency above 0.0001 were analysed, covering about 99% of repertoires. For each V-J combination, a TCR clonal expansion and chaos score was defined as F50 clonal expansion divided by the chaos observed in the TCRdist matrix. Features were reduced by Welch's t-statistics and random forest to about a dozen V-J combinations, which fed a naive Bayes classifier. Thyroid-blood repertoire similarity was quantified with the Morisita-Horn index. TCRdb's own reprocessing of the public reads used fastp at Q25 and MiXCR and kept productive beta chains. Identical CDR3 proteins give one entry, which carries the most common genes and DNA. TCRdb assigned the V and J calls; the authors' analysis was not used. The sample table contains hundreds of thousands of distinct CDR3 sequences; only one count was recorded for around a fifth of them. The ten largest clones capture under 55% of the sample.

This clonotype has at least ten counts. It lacks a known antigen. Base qualities are missing; no much larger clone stands one base away. Based on the germline V gene, the CDR1 and CDR2 sequences are MNHEY and SVGEGT. Cut back by 4 bases and 5 bases, the V and J ends lie 15 bases apart. The CDR3, from cysteine to phenylalanine, totals 15 residues. This entry keeps only the CDR3 DNA: 45 bases, framed from base 1. Ophthalmopathy patients were characterized by moderately to severely active disease, a Clinical Activity Score of at least 3, a NOSPECS grade of at least 4, and a disease duration under 3 months. Anyone with other autoimmune diseases, uncontrolled infections, pregnancy or lactation was excluded from the study. Clinical symptoms, serum thyroxine, TRAb, thyroid ultrasound and orbital computed tomography were used for diagnosis. PBMCs were isolated from about 9.2 ml of fresh peripheral blood by Ficoll-Paque density gradient centrifugation. Trizol reagent was used to extract the total RNA, and its quality was then checked on an Agilent 2100 Bioanalyzer.

The rearranged chain carries TRBV6-2 or TRBV6-3 and TRBJ1-3; a tentative D call is TRBD1 (6 bases match). Sequenced: peripheral blood. The receptor was derived from a woman between 50 and 59 years old with Graves' ophthalmopathy. Donor details come from another sample of the same person, matched by shared clones. The CDR3 region has the sequence CASSLDNRARNTIYF. The DNA is as follows: TGTGCCAGCAGTTTGGATAACAGGGCAAGAAACACCATATATTTT.